This T cell receptor (beta chain) was captured in a study of T cells in Graves' hyperthyroidism and ophthalmopathy. Regarding the study as a whole: Blood also contained most expanded thyroid clonotypes above 0.001. The model identified upcoming ophthalmopathy a median around 6 months ahead of onset.

RNA transcripts provided the source from which TCR beta CDR3 regions were amplified. When the TCR CDR3 underwent first-round RT-PCR, the HTBI primer set was used. TCRdb independently ran MiXCR on the multiplex PCR reads; one entry per CDR3 protein. Seen here are about 640,000 distinct CDR3 sequences, roughly 20% observed once, and the top ten hold around a third. This clonotype appeared many times. The antigen is undetermined. Under 3 months was the duration of disease in ophthalmopathy patients, who also had a Clinical Activity Score of at least 3 and a NOSPECS grade of at least 4. The ends were cut back, 5 bases at V and 8 bases at J, with 15 bases in the middle. Germline assignment: CDR1 SGHTA and CDR2 FQGNSA. This CDR3 comprises 13 residues.

This sequence was found in a man younger than 45 with Graves' ophthalmopathy. Material: blood. This sequence joins TRBV7-2 and TRBJ1-1; D unresolved. The DNA for the CDR3 is TGTGCCAGCAGCCCTTTACCCGGTACCGAAGCTTTCTTT. Residues: CASSPLPGTEAFF.